This TCR beta chain was documented in a study of metastatic and nonmetastatic thyroid tumors. From germline, CDR1 is WNHNN and CDR2 SYGVQD (reference sequence). Trimming at V came to 4 bases and at J to 5 bases, leaving 12 bases not matched to a gene. The CDR3 has 16 amino acids. Under the authors' procedure: The distant-metastasis classifier for papillary thyroid cancer was built from CDR3 differences across clinicopathological groups. TCRdb used MiXCR to call clones anew from the PCR reads. The V and J calls come from TCRdb's annotation, not from the publication. The sample has some 37,000 clones, more than 45% seen once; the top ten hold around 24%. Patients had received no treatment of any kind before thyroid surgery.

The TCR was taken from a male donor with papillary thyroid cancer or a benign thyroid nodule (not recorded which). Some clones in this sample may be carry-over from other donors' samples. The sequenced material came from tumor tissue. The chain has TRBV10-1 and TRBJ2-5, with TRBD2 matching 8 bases. CDR3 region: CASSGRAGALGETQYF. The CDR3, as DNA: TGCGCCAGCAGTGGAAGAGCGGGAGCGTTAGGCGAGACCCAGTACTTC.